This T cell receptor beta chain emerged from a study of T cell responses to AZD1222 COVID-19 vaccine. This CDR3 is built from 11 residues. In germline, CDR1 is MNHNY, CDR2 SVGAGI (reference sequence). Trimming removed 4 bases from V and 2 bases from J, with 1 base in between. Produced via immunoSEQ multiplex PCR; TCRdb's table is partial and in-frame only. The sample has about 210,000 clones, 94% seen once. As regards this clone: What it binds is unknown.

Whole-study findings and limits: Baseline seropositivity characterized only a handful of AZD1222 recipients. Vaccine-associated CD4 TCRs ranged over spike, dominating at 160-218 and 743-854. A reported finding is that nearly half of spike-specific TCRs target unmutated variant regions. Donors were largely white British and mainly female; clonal diversity was possibly underestimated.

The sequence came from an adult who received the MenACWY meningococcal vaccine as a control. The sequencing here drew on peripheral blood, taken 28 days after the second dose of the MenACWY control vaccine. The gene calls are TRBV6-6 and TRBJ2-3; D not certain. The CDR3 DNA reads as TGTGCCAGCAGTTCCACAGATACGCAGTATTTT. Its protein is CASSSTDTQYF.